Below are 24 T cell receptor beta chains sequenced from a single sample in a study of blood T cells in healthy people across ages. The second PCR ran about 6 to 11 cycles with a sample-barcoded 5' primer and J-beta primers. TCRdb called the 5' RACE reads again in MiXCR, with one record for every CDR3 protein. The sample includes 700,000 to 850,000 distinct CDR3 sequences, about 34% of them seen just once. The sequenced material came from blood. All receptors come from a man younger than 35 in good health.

CDR3 loop: CASNTPGTDNEQFF. In DNA, the CDR3 is TGTGCCAGCAACACTCCGGGGACAGATAATGAGCAGTTCTTC. The chain joins TRBV3-1 to TRBJ2-1, with 7 bases fitting TRBD1. CDR1 and CDR2 (germline): LGHDT, YNNKEL (reference sequence). This CDR3 spans 14 amino acids. Trimming removed 7 bases from V and 7 bases from J; junction bases left unmatched: 10.

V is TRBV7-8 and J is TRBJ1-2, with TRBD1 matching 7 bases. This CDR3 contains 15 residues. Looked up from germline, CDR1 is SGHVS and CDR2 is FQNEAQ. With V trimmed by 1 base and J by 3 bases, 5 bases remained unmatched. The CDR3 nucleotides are TGTGCCAGCAGCTTAGAGGGACAGTCCTACTATGGCTACACCTTC. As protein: CASSLEGQSYYGYTF.

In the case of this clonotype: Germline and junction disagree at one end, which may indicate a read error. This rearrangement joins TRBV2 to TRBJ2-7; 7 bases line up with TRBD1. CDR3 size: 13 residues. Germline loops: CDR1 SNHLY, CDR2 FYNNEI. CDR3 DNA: TGTGCCAGCAGCGAAGGGGGCCACAATGAGCAGTACTTC. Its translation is CASSEGGHNEQYF.

This CDR3 reads CASSQDPGATYGYTF. The CDR3 region has the DNA TGTGCCAGCAGCCAAGATCCCGGGGCCACCTATGGCTACACCTTC. The chain carries TRBV4-2 and TRBJ1-2; D is possibly TRBD1 (5 bases). The V end lost 0 bases, the J end lost 4 bases, and 12 bases lay between the germline ends. The CDR3 totals 15 residues. Germline assignment: CDR1 LGHNA and CDR2 YNFKEQ.

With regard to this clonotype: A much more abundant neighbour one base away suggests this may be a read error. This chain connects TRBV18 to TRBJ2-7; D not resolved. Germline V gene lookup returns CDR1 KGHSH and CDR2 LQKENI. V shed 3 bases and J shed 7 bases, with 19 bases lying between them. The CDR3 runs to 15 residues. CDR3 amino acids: CASSPLAGTSNEQYF. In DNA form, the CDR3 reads TGTGCCAGCTCACCCCTGGCAGGAACAAGCAATGAGCAGTACTTC. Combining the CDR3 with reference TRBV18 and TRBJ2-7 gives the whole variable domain NAGVMQNPRHLVRRRGQEARLRCSPMKGHSHVYWYRQLPEEGLKFMVYLQKENIIDESGMPKERFSAEFPKEGPSILRIQQVVRGDSAAYFCASSPLAGTSNEQYFGPGTRLTVT.

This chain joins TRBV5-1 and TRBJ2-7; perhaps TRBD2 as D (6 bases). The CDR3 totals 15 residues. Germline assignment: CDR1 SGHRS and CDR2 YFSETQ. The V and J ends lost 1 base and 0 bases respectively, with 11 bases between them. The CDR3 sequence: CASSLSGDGSYEQYF. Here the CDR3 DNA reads TGCGCCAGCAGCTTGTCGGGGGACGGCTCCTACGAGCAGTACTTC.

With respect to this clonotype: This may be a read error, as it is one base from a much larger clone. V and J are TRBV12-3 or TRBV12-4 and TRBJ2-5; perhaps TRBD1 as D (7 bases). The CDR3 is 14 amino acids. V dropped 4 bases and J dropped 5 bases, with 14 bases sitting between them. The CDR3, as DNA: TGTGCCAGCAGTTGGCAGGGGGGAAGGGAGACCCAGTACTTC. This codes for CASSWQGGRETQYF.

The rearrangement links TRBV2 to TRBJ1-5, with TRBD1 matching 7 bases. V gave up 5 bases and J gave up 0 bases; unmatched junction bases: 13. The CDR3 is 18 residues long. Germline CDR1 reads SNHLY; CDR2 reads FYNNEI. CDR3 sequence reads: CASSRDRASYYSNQPQHF. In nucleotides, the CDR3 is TGTGCCAGCAGTCGCGACAGGGCCTCTTACTATAGCAATCAGCCCCAGCATTTT.

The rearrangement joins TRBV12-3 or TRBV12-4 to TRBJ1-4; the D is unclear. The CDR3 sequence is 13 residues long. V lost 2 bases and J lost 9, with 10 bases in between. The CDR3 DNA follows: TGTGCCAGCAGTTTAAAGGGTGTTCAAAAACTGTTTTTT. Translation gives CASSLKGVQKLFF.

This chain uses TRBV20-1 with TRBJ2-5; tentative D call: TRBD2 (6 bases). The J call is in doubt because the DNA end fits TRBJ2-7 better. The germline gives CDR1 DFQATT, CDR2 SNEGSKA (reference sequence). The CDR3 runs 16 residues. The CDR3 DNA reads TGCAGTGCTAGGGCGGAGTTGGGCGGGGCCGTTGGCGAGCAGTACTTC. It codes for CSARAELGGAVGEQYF.

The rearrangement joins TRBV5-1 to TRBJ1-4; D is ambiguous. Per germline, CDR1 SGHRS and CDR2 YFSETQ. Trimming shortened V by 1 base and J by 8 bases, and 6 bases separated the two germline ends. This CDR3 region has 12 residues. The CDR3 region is CASSLKGEKLFF. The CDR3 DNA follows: TGCGCCAGCAGCTTGAAAGGAGAAAAACTGTTTTTT.

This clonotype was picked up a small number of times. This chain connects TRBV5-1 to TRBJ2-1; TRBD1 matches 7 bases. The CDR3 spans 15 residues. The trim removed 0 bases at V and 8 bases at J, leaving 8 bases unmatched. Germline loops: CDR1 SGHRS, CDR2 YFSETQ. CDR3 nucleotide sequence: TGCGCCAGCAGCTTGGAGGGACAGCTACCTTATGAGCAGTTCTTC. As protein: CASSLEGQLPYEQFF. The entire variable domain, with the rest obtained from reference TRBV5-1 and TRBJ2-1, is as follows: KAGVTQTPRYLIKTRGQQVTLSCSPISGHRSVSWYQQTPGQGLQFLFEYFSETQRNKGNFPGRFSGRQFSNSRSEMNVSTLELGDSALYLCASSLEGQLPYEQFFGPGTRLTVL.

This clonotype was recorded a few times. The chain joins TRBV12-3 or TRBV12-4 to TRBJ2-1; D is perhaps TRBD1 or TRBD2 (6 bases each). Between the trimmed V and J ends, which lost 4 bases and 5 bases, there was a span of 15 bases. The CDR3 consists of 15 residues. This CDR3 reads CASSSGTGGNNEQFF. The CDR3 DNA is TGTGCCAGCAGTTCCGGGACCGGGGGCAACAATGAGCAGTTCTTC.

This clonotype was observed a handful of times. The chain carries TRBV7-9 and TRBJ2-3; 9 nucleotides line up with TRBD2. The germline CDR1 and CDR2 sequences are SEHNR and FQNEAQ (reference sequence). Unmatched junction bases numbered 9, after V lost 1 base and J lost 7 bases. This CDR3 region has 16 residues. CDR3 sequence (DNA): TGTGCCAGCAGCTTAGAAGGGCGGGGGGGCCTGAATACGCAGTATTTT. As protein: CASSLEGRGGLNTQYF.

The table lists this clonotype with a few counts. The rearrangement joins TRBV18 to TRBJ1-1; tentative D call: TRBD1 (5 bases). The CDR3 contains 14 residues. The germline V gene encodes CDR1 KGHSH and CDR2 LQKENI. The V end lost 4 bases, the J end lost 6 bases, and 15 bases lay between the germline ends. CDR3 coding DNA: TGTGCCAGCTCACTCCCTGGGCAGGGCCCTGAAGCTTTCTTT. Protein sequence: CASSLPGQGPEAFF.

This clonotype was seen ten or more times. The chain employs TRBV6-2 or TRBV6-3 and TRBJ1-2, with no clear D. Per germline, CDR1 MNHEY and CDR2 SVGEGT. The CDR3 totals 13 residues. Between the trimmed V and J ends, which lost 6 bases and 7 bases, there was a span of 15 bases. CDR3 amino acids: CASSQDAWAGYTF. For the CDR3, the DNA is TGTGCCAGCAGCCAAGATGCTTGGGCTGGCTACACCTTC.

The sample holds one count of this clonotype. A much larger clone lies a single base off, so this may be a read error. This chain's CDR3 is CASSLPTGNGQFF. CDR3 sequence (DNA): TGTGCCAGCAGTCTTCCGACAGGAAATGGGCAGTTCTTC. This chain links TRBV6-5 with TRBJ2-1, with D maybe TRBD1 (6 bases). From germline, CDR1 is MNHEY and CDR2 SVGAGI. This CDR3 is built from 13 residues.

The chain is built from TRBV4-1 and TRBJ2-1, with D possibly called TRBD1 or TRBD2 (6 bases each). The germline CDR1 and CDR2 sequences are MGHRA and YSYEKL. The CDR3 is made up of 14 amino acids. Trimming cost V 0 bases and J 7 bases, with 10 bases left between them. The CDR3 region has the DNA TGCGCCAGCAGCCAAGACCGGGGGCGAAATGAGCAGTTCTTC. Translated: CASSQDRGRNEQFF.

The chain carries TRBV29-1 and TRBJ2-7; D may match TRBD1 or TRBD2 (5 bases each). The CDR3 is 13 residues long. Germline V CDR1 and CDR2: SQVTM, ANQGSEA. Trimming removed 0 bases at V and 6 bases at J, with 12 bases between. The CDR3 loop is CSVEDLEGSEQYF. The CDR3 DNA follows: TGCAGCGTTGAAGATCTAGAGGGGAGCGAGCAGTACTTC.

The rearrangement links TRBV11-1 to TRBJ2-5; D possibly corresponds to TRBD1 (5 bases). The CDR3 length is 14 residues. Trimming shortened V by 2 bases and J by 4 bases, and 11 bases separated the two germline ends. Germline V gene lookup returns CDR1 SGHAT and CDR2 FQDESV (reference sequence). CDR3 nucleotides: TGTGCCAGCAGCTTATACCTTGACAGAGAGACCCAGTACTTC. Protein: CASSLYLDRETQYF.

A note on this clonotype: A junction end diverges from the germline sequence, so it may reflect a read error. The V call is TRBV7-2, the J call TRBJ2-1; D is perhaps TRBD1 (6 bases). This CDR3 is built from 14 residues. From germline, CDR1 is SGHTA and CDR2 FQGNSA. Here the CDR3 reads CASSWDNSCNEQFF. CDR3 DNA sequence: TGTGCCAGCAGCTGGGACAACTCCTGCAATGAGCAGTTCTTC.

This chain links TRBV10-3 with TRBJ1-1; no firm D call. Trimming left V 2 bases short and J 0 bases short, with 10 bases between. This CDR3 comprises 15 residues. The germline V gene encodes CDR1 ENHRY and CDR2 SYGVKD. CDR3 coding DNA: TGTGCCATCAGTGAGGCGGCCAAAATGAACACTGAAGCTTTCTTT. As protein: CAISEAAKMNTEAFF.

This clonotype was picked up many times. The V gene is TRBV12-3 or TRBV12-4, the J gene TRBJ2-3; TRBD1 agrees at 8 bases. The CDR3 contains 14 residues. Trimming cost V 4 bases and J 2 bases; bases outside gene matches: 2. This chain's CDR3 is CASSWGQDTDTQYF. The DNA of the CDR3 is TGTGCCAGCAGTTGGGGACAGGACACAGATACGCAGTATTTT.

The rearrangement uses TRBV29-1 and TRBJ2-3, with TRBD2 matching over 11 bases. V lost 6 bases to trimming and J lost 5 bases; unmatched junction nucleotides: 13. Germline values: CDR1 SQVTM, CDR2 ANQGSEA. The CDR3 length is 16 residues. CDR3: CSVKNSLAGVRDTQYF. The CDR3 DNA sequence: TGCAGCGTAAAAAATTCACTAGCGGGAGTTCGAGATACGCAGTATTTT.